Each of the 22 T cell receptor beta chains below was sequenced from the same sample in a study of T cells in women clearing cervical HPV infection. Using immunoSEQ multiplex PCR, the repertoire was profiled, and TCRdb retains in-frame clones only, with some absent. This repertoire comprises about 48,000 clones; its ten largest clones make up around 1.6%. The source material was blood buffy coat. The source of these receptors is a woman between 18 and 70 years old with a cervical HPV16 infection that either progressed to CIN3+ or cleared (not recorded which).

Comment on this clone: The sequence runs out 3 residues before the end of the CDR3; the remainder is reconstructed from the germline J gene. The rearrangement uses TRBV10-3 and TRBJ1-2, with 11 nucleotides matching TRBD1. This CDR3 is built from 16 residues. Trimming removed 9 bases from V and 1 base from J; junction bases left unmatched: 10. From germline, CDR1 is ENHRY and CDR2 SYGVKD. The CDR3 spells CAIRHPGQGVNYGYTF. The CDR3 bases that were read are TGTGCCATTAGGCACCCGGGACAGGGGGTTAACTATGGC.

Notes on this clone: The observed sequence ends 3 residues before the CDR3 terminus, with the missing tail filled in from the germline J gene. This chain links TRBV18 with TRBJ1-2, with 8 positions matching TRBD1. With V trimmed by 3 bases and J by 3 bases, 15 bases remained unmatched. Looked up from germline, CDR1 is KGHSH and CDR2 is LQKENI. This CDR3 has 18 amino acids. CDR3 DNA (partial): TGTGCCAGCTCACCCCGTAGTTACCCGACAGGGGAGGACTATGGC. Translating gives CASSPRSYPTGEDYG. In full, the CDR3 is CASSPRSYPTGEDYGYTF.

Note on this clone: The observed sequence ends 3 residues before the CDR3 terminus, with the missing tail filled in from the germline J gene. The V call is TRBV2, the J call TRBJ1-2, with D tentatively TRBD1 (6 bases). The CDR3 runs 14 residues. Trimming removed 4 bases at V and 4 bases at J, with 13 bases between. Germline CDR1 and CDR2: SNHLY and FYNNEI. CDR3 protein: CASSGRQASYGYTF. The CDR3 DNA, read in part, is TGTGCCAGCAGTGGGAGACAGGCGTCCTATGGC.

In the case of this clone: Read sequence stops 3 residues before the CDR3 end, and the germline J gene provides the missing end. This sequence joins TRBV6-1 and TRBJ1-2, with 11 bases that match TRBD1. Losses at the gene ends were 4 bases for V and 5 bases for J; bases not matched to a gene: 0. Looked up from germline, CDR1 is MNHNS and CDR2 is SASEGT. The CDR3 contains 13 residues. CDR3 sequence: CASSGDRGYGYTF. The part of the CDR3 DNA that was read is TGTGCCAGCAGTGGGGACAGGGGGTATGGC.

Turning to this clone: Sequencing ends 3 residues short of the CDR3 end; the germline J gene provides the rest. The V and J genes are TRBV7-8 and TRBJ2-1; D gene ambiguous. This CDR3 is built from 16 residues. V was trimmed by 3 bases and J by 3 bases, leaving 15 bases between them. Per the germline V gene, CDR1 is SGHVS and CDR2 is FQNEAQ. The chain's CDR3 is CASSFFDLSYYNEQFF. The part of the CDR3 DNA that was read is TGTGCCAGCAGCTTCTTCGACTTGTCCTACTACAATGAG.

Comments on this clone: The read stops 3 residues short of the end of the CDR3; the missing end is completed from the germline J gene. The gene calls are TRBV30 and TRBJ2-5; 7 bases match TRBD1. CDR1 and CDR2 (germline): GTSNPN, SVGIG (reference sequence). V shed 0 bases and J 2 bases; nucleotides not matched to a gene: 12. This CDR3 is built from 17 residues. The DNA read from the CDR3 is TGTGCCTGGAGTGTACAGGTGACAGGGACCCGTCAAGAGACC. Its protein product is CAWSVQVTGTRQET. The CDR3 reads in full as CAWSVQVTGTRQETQYF.

In the case of this clone: The CDR3 extends 3 residues past the end of the read, so its final part is completed from the germline J gene. V and J are TRBV30 and TRBJ1-2; the match to TRBD1 covers 8 bases. This CDR3 contains 13 residues. Germline CDR1 is GTSNPN and CDR2 is SVGIG (reference sequence). The part of the CDR3 DNA that was read is TGTGCCTACCCACAGGGGGGCGATATCGAA. Protein sequence: CAYPQGGDIE. The full CDR3 protein reads CAYPQGGDIEYTF.

Regarding this clone: The read ends 3 residues early relative to the CDR3; the germline J gene fills the gap. This chain joins TRBV5-1 and TRBJ2-3, with 7 nucleotides matching TRBD2. This CDR3 is 16 amino acids long. The V gene end was trimmed by 4 bases and the J gene end by 2 bases; junction bases not matched to a gene: 10. The germline CDR1 and CDR2 sequences are SGHRS and YFSETQ. Incomplete CDR3 DNA: TGCGCCAGCAGCGCTGGGGGGGGAGTGAACACAGATACG. Its translation is CASSAGGGVNTDT. The CDR3 reads in full as CASSAGGGVNTDTQYF. Using reference TRBV5-1 and TRBJ2-3 for the parts outside the CDR3, the full variable domain is KAGVTQTPRYLIKTRGQQVTLSCSPISGHRSVSWYQQTPGQGLQFLFEYFSETQRNKGNFPGRFSGRQFSNSRSEMNVSTLELGDSALYLCASSAGGGVNTDTQYFGPGTRLTVL.

Turning to this clone: The read is 3 residues too short to cover the CDR3 end, so that end is filled in from the germline J gene. The chain combines TRBV6-4 with TRBJ1-1; unclear D gene. Trimming took 4 bases from V and 2 from J, leaving 8 bases between them. The CDR3 loop spans 13 amino acids. Germline CDR1 is MRHNA and CDR2 is SNTAGT. The sequenced CDR3 bases are TGTGCCAGCAGTGTGGGCAAAAACACTGAA. Its protein product is CASSVGKNTE. The entire CDR3 protein is CASSVGKNTEAFF.

This CDR3 is CASSDRTGLAYGYTF. CDR3 DNA, as far as it was read: TGTGCCAGCAGTGACCGGACAGGCTTAGCTTATGGC. This rearrangement joins TRBV6-1 to TRBJ1-2; 7 nucleotides align to TRBD1. The sequenced fragment ends 3 residues before the CDR3 boundary, so the rest is inferred from the germline J gene. This CDR3 comprises 15 residues. V lost 3 bases to trimming and J lost 5 bases; unmatched junction nucleotides: 9. Germline-derived CDR1 and CDR2 are MNHNS and SASEGT.

With respect to this clone: The CDR3 is cut off 3 residues early in the read; its end comes from the germline J gene. This chain joins TRBV11-2 and TRBJ1-1; D not certain. Trimming left V 11 bases short and J 6 bases short, with 16 bases between. The length of the CDR3 is 12 residues. CDR1 and CDR2 from the germline V gene are SGHAT and FQNNGV. CDR3: CAATFRGSEAFF. The sequenced part of the CDR3 DNA is TGTGCCGCAACTTTCCGGGGATCTGAA.

CDR3 DNA, as far as it was read: TGTGCCAGTAGTTCCAGAGGCAATGGAAACACC. Its translation is CASSSRGNGNT. In full, the CDR3 reads CASSSRGNGNTIYF. The chain couples TRBV19 to TRBJ1-3; no firm D call. The CDR3 is cut off 3 residues early in the read; its end comes from the germline J gene. The CDR3 runs 14 residues. V was shortened by 5 bases and J by 3 bases, with 11 bases between the two germline ends. CDR1 LNHDA and CDR2 SQIVND come from the germline V gene (reference sequence).

In the case of this clone: Coverage ceases 3 residues before the CDR3 finishes, and the germline J gene fills in the end. The chain employs TRBV6-1 and TRBJ2-2, with TRBD2 matching 7 bases. There are 18 residues in the CDR3. The V and J ends lost 2 bases and 1 base, in that order; junction bases with no gene match: 10. Germline CDR1 reads MNHNS; CDR2 reads SASEGT. The sequenced part of the CDR3 DNA is TGTGCCAGCAGTGAAACGCTTCTAGCGGAGGGGAACACCGGGGAG. As protein: CASSETLLAEGNTGE. The full-length CDR3 reads as CASSETLLAEGNTGELFF.

To note about this clone: The CDR3 extends 3 residues past the end of the read, so its final part is completed from the germline J gene. This chain joins TRBV2 and TRBJ2-7, with D tentatively TRBD1 (5 bases). The CDR3 extends over 15 amino acids. Germline CDR1 and CDR2: SNHLY and FYNNEI. Trimming removed 4 bases at V and 0 bases at J, with 13 bases between. CDR3 bases read: TGTGCCAGCAGTGGGGCAGGGCCTCACTCCTACGAG. It yields the protein CASSGAGPHSYE. The complete CDR3 protein is CASSGAGPHSYEQYF. The variable domain in full, with the rest retrieved from reference TRBV2 and TRBJ2-7, is EPEVTQTPSHQVTQMGQEVILRCVPISNHLYFYWYRQILGQKVEFLVSFYNNEISEKSEIFDDQFSVERPDGSNFTLKIRSTKLEDSAMYFCASSGAGPHSYEQYFGPGTRLTVT.

The sequenced CDR3 bases are TGCAGCGTTACCGATTTAGCGGGGAGCCACACAGATACG. It encodes CSVTDLAGSHTDT. The full-length CDR3 reads as CSVTDLAGSHTDTQYF. The rearrangement uses TRBV29-1 and TRBJ2-3, with TRBD2 matching 8 bases. The CDR3 is cut off 3 residues early in the read; its end comes from the germline J gene. The CDR3 sequence is 16 residues long. In germline, CDR1 is SQVTM, CDR2 ANQGSEA. Trimming took 5 bases from V and 2 from J; bases not matched to a gene: 12.

About this clone: The read stops 3 residues short of the end of the CDR3; the missing end is completed from the germline J gene. The chain has TRBV19 and TRBJ1-4; D is uncertain. Germline V gene sequence: CDR1 LNHDA, CDR2 SQIVND (reference sequence). Trimming stripped 0 bases from V and 8 bases from J, with 13 bases between. The CDR3 extends over 15 amino acids. The part of the CDR3 DNA that was read is TGTGCCAGTAGTATAGAAGCGGGGATTGGGGAAAAA. This translates into CASSIEAGIGEK. The complete CDR3 sequence is CASSIEAGIGEKLFF.

To note about this clone: The CDR3 is cut off 3 residues early in the read; its end comes from the germline J gene. This chain connects TRBV6-1 to TRBJ1-2, with TRBD1 matching 7 bases. The CDR3 runs 15 residues. J gave up 7 bases and V 2 bases, and 10 bases lay outside the gene matches. From germline, CDR1 is MNHNS and CDR2 SASEGT. The CDR3 here is CASSEFPGGEGGYTF. CDR3 DNA (partial): TGTGCCAGCAGTGAATTCCCAGGGGGTGAGGGTGGC.

As regards this clone: Sequencing ends 3 residues short of the CDR3 end; the germline J gene provides the rest. V and J are TRBV28 and TRBJ2-1; 8 bases fit TRBD2. V lost 7 bases to trimming and J lost 6 bases; unmatched junction nucleotides: 11. The CDR3 is 15 residues long. Germline CDR1 is MDHEN and CDR2 is SYDVKM. The part of the CDR3 DNA that was read is TGTGCCAGCACCATTACTAGCGGTTGGGGCAATGAG. Its translation is CASTITSGWGNE. The complete CDR3 protein is CASTITSGWGNEQFF.

Notes on this clone: The read terminates 3 residues ahead of where the CDR3 ends, so the germline J gene completes it. The rearrangement links TRBV19 to TRBJ2-1, with 11 bases lining up with TRBD1. The CDR3 runs to 16 residues. The V and J ends lost 4 bases and 9 bases, in that order; junction bases with no gene match: 11. Germline V CDR1 and CDR2: LNHDA, SQIVND (reference sequence). The sequenced CDR3 bases are TGTGCCAGTAGTAGAGGGACAGGGGGAGTTATCACTGAG. Translation: CASSRGTGGVITE. The entire CDR3 is CASSRGTGGVITEQFF.

Regarding this clone: Read sequence stops 3 residues before the CDR3 end, and the germline J gene provides the missing end. The chain recombines TRBV30 with TRBJ1-1, with a tentative D call TRBD1 (5 bases). CDR3 length: 13 amino acids. The germline V gene has CDR1 GTSNPN and CDR2 SVGIG (reference sequence). Trimming left V 2 bases short and J 3 bases short, with 10 bases between. The CDR3 DNA, read in part, is TGTGCCTGGAGTTCTCAGGGCTACACTGAA. It translates to CAWSSQGYTE. The entire CDR3 protein reads CAWSSQGYTEAFF.

Worth noting for this clone: Sequencing ends 3 residues short of the CDR3 end; the germline J gene provides the rest. This chain links TRBV2 with TRBJ1-2, with TRBD1 as a possible D gene (6 bases). Germline values: CDR1 SNHLY, CDR2 FYNNEI. The CDR3 totals 13 residues. Trimming shortened V by 5 bases and J by 1 base, and 8 bases separated the two germline ends. The CDR3 DNA, read in part, is TGTGCCAGCAGTAAACAGGGTAACTATGGC. Translated, it gives CASSKQGNYG. The entire CDR3 protein is CASSKQGNYGYTF.

Details on this clone: Sequencing ends 3 residues short of the CDR3 end; the germline J gene provides the rest. The chain links TRBV11-2 to TRBJ1-1; D is uncertain. V dropped 2 bases and J dropped 6 bases, with 10 bases sitting between them. The CDR3 is made up of 13 amino acids. The germline CDR1 and CDR2 sequences are SGHAT and FQNNGV. The part of the CDR3 DNA that was read is TGTGCCAGCAGCTTAACTCACTCTGCTGAA. Amino acids: CASSLTHSAE. From start to end, the CDR3 is CASSLTHSAEAFF.